The rows below give T cell receptor beta chains drawn from one sample of a study of patients and donors after allogeneic stem cell transplantation. TCRdb processed the RT-PCR reads anew with MiXCR; each CDR3 protein has one entry. Here the sample spans 150,000 to 200,000 distinct CDR3 sequences, more than 35% being singletons. Specimen: blood, either unsorted or a sorted T cell fraction (not recorded which). The origin of the receptors is a human donor who was either an allogeneic HSCT recipient or a stem cell or donor lymphocyte infusion donor (not recorded which). It is not recorded whose cells these are; they may come from a transplant donor. Each CDR3 is given with its conserved first and last residue. The D gene is left open where the match is weak. Size values are once, few and many counts, or a class for expanded clones, and some rows have none.

CDR3 DNA	CDR3 protein	V gene	J gene	clone size	D gene
TGTGCCAACAGCTTAGCGATCGGCGAGAACACTGAAGCTTTCTTT	CANSLAIGENTEAFF	TRBV7-9	TRBJ1-1	.	.
TGTGCCAGCAGCTTAGAGGGGCAGCCCCCAGATGGCTACACCTTC	CASSLEGQPPDGYTF	TRBV7-9	TRBJ1-2	few	.
TGTGCCAGCAGCTTAGCAGGGTTGGCCACTGAAGCTTTCTTT	CASSLAGLATEAFF	TRBV7-2	TRBJ1-1	.	.
TGTGCCAGCATGGCAGGGGCTATCACTGAAGCTTTCTTT	CASMAGAITEAFF	TRBV5-5	TRBJ1-1	.	.
TGCGCCAGCAGCCAACCCACCCGGGGCGATGGCTATGGCTACACCTTC	CASSQPTRGDGYGYTF	TRBV4-3	TRBJ1-2	few	.
TGTGCCAGCAGGAAAGGACTAGCGGGGGATTCCCAACCCTACGAGCAGTACTTC	CASRKGLAGDSQPYEQYF	TRBV12-3/TRBV12-4	TRBJ2-7	.	TRBD2
TGTGCCAGTAGTATTAGCCCGGGCACTGAAGCTTTCTTT	CASSISPGTEAFF	TRBV19	TRBJ1-1	.	.
TGTGCCAGCACCCGGACAGGGTTCAATCAGCCCCAGCATTTT	CASTRTGFNQPQHF	TRBV7-2	TRBJ1-5	.	TRBD1
TGCGCCAGCAGCCCTCTGGACAAGTACACCGGGGAGCTGTTTTTT	CASSPLDKYTGELFF	TRBV5-1	TRBJ2-2	.	.
TGTGCCTGGAGGTATAGCGGGAGAGGCAATGAGCAGTTCTTC	CAWRYSGRGNEQFF	TRBV30	TRBJ2-1	.	TRBD2
TGTGCCAGCAGTCGGGACGGACAAGAGACCCAGTACTTC	CASSRDGQETQYF	TRBV12-3/TRBV12-4	TRBJ2-5	few	.
TGTGCCAGCAGTTGGGACAGTGGGGGAACTGAAGCTTTCTTT	CASSWDSGGTEAFF	TRBV12-3/TRBV12-4	TRBJ1-1	few	TRBD1
TGTGCCAGCAGGCCCCGCGGGGAAAAACTGTTTTTT	CASRPRGEKLFF	TRBV6-1	TRBJ1-4	.	.
TGCGCCAGCAGCCAAGGGCCGGTTGCGTTCTACAATGAGCAGTTCTTC	CASSQGPVAFYNEQFF	TRBV4-1	TRBJ2-1	.	.
TGTGCCAGCAGCTTATGGAGTGGGGGACAGAGGGATGAAAAACTGTTTTTT	CASSLWSGGQRDEKLFF	TRBV13	TRBJ1-4	.	TRBD1
TGTGCCAGCAGCCAGCAGGGGTCTGAAGCTTTCTTT	CASSQQGSEAFF	TRBV7-9	TRBJ1-1	few	.
TGTGCCTGGAGTGTATCCAGCGGGAATAGGAATGAGCAGTTCTTC	CAWSVSSGNRNEQFF	TRBV30	TRBJ2-1	.	TRBD2
TGTGCCAGCACCTCGAATCCGGGACAGGGCTCGAACACTGAAGCTTTCTTT	CASTSNPGQGSNTEAFF	TRBV12-3/TRBV12-4	TRBJ1-1	.	TRBD1